The T cell receptor beta chain under discussion was sequenced for a study of blood T cell repertoires in COVID-19. In the authors' workflow: Using reference gene primer amplification, nucleated cell counts were estimated. Clones were sequenced by immunoSEQ multiplex PCR, and TCRdb holds only the in-frame ones, with some missing. V and J calls and clone size come straight from that table; D and trimming were deduced from the DNA. Found here are about 240,000 clones, around four fifths of them singletons; the top ten hold more than 1.5%. The V gene's germline CDR1 is MNHEY and CDR2 SVGAGI. Germline trimming cut 5 bases from V and 11 bases from J; bases unmatched to any gene: 3. The CDR3 covers 11 residues.

This receptor was taken from a man younger than 40 who had recovered from COVID-19. This chain links TRBV6-5 with TRBJ2-1, with 7 bases lining up with TRBD1. The sample comprised peripheral blood. This chain's CDR3 is CASSRGHKQFF. CDR3 in DNA: TGTGCCAGCAGTAGGGGGCATAAGCAGTTCTTC.